The T cell receptor (beta chain) under discussion was sequenced for a study of cytomegalovirus exposure and HLA in healthy donors. Points from the study as a whole: Cytomegalovirus association was assigned to about 150 TCR beta chains. The records held CMV serostatus as the only immune exposure information.

The PCR employed 60 Vbeta primers together with 13 Jbeta primers. Method: immunoSEQ multiplex PCR; TCRdb's copy keeps in-frame clones and lacks some. The sample holds some 80,000 clones, around 80% seen once. For this clone: What it recognizes is unknown.

V was trimmed by 7 bases and J by 4 bases, leaving 12 bases between them. This CDR3 spans 12 amino acids. The germline CDR1 and CDR2 sequences are GTSNPN and SVGIG (reference sequence). Samples came from healthy bone marrow donors. Nobody wrote down the CMV serostatus of this donor. The J gene is TRBJ2-3, the V gene TRBV30; the D is unclear. This clonotype was sampled from a human donor in good health. Sequencing was carried out using PBMCs. The CDR3 DNA sequence: TGTGCCTCGCGGTTTGGATCAGATACGCAGTATTTT. This encodes CASRFGSDTQYF.